These 15 T cell receptor beta chains originate from one sample sequenced in a study of cytomegalovirus exposure and HLA in healthy donors. A multiplex PCR was run with 60 Vbeta primers and 13 Jbeta primers. Data came from immunoSEQ multiplex PCR; TCRdb stores just in-frame clones and leaves some out. This sample has about 140,000 clones; roughly 80% occur once, and the top ten carry roughly 12%. Sequencing was carried out using PBMCs. The receptors were gathered from a man younger than 30 in good health and CMV-seropositive.

The chain recombines TRBV6-6 with TRBJ1-1; TRBD1 agrees at 7 bases. The length of the CDR3 is 15 residues. The junction had 4 bases not matched to a gene; V was cut back by 2 bases and J by 1 base. Germline-derived CDR1 and CDR2 are MNHNY and SVGAGI (reference sequence). CDR3 sequence: CASSYQAGGNTEAFF. The CDR3 DNA is TGTGCCAGCAGTTACCAGGCAGGGGGGAACACTGAAGCTTTCTTT.

This clone came up a few times. The rearrangement links TRBV7-2 to TRBJ2-3; 16 bases align to TRBD2. V was clipped by 7 bases and J by 5 bases; unmatched bases: 6. The length of the CDR3 is 16 residues. CDR1 and CDR2 from the germline V gene are SGHTA and FQGNSA. The CDR3: CASTQGLAGGGDTQYF. The CDR3 region has the DNA TGTGCCAGCACTCAGGGACTAGCGGGAGGGGGAGATACGCAGTATTTT.

The chain is built from TRBV2 and TRBJ2-6; 8 positions match TRBD1. V gave up 8 bases and J gave up 1 base; unmatched junction bases: 1. This CDR3 is built from 14 residues. The germline gives CDR1 SNHLY, CDR2 FYNNEI. This chain's CDR3 is CASGQGSGANVLTF. The CDR3 DNA reads TGTGCCAGCGGACAGGGTTCTGGGGCCAACGTCCTGACTTTC.

The rearrangement links TRBV18 to TRBJ2-1, with 11 bases fitting TRBD2. The CDR3 is 14 residues long. Germline CDR1 is KGHSH and CDR2 is LQKENI. V shed 6 bases, J shed 10 bases, and the junction held 8 bases outside the gene matches. The CDR3 coding sequence is TGTGCCAGCTCCCGTACTAGCGGGAGCTGGGAGCAGTTCTTC. This translates into CASSRTSGSWEQFF. Supplemented by reference TRBV18 and TRBJ2-1, the full variable domain reads NAGVMQNPRHLVRRRGQEARLRCSPMKGHSHVYWYRQLPEEGLKFMVYLQKENIIDESGMPKERFSAEFPKEGPSILRIQQVVRGDSAAYFCASSRTSGSWEQFFGPGTRLTVL.

V is TRBV7-7 and J is TRBJ2-5; D is possibly TRBD1 (6 bases). The CDR3 consists of 13 residues. The V end lost 5 bases, the J end lost 4 bases, and 11 bases lay between the germline ends. Looked up from germline, CDR1 is SSHAT and CDR2 is FNYEAQ (reference sequence). The CDR3 DNA sequence: TGTGCCAGCAGCCTGACAGGTCTAGAGACCCAGTACTTC. Its translation: CASSLTGLETQYF.

This clone was counted a single time. The chain couples TRBV9 to TRBJ2-7, with 7 bases aligning to TRBD2. CDR1 and CDR2 (germline): SGDLS, YYNGEE. V dropped 0 bases and J dropped 2; count of bases not matched to a gene: 5. The CDR3 runs to 15 residues. As DNA, the CDR3 is TGTGCCAGCAGCGTAGCACCTAGCGGACCCTACGAGCAGTACTTC. Amino acids: CASSVAPSGPYEQYF.

The chain couples TRBV27 to TRBJ2-7, with unresolved D. The CDR3 is 14 amino acids. Germline V CDR1 and CDR2: MNHEY, SMNVEV (reference sequence). The V end lost 3 bases, the J end lost 2 bases, and 11 bases lay between the germline ends. The CDR3 nucleotides read TGTGCCAGCAGTTTCGGCAGGCAGACCTACGAGCAGTACTTC. It codes for CASSFGRQTYEQYF.

This clone was picked up one time. The chain links TRBV28 to TRBJ2-1; the match to TRBD2 covers 11 bases. CDR3 size: 17 residues. J lost 7 bases, V lost 6 bases, and 14 bases had no gene match. Germline CDR1 reads MDHEN; CDR2 reads SYDVKM. The CDR3, as DNA: TGTGCCAGCAGATCTCGGGATAGCGGGAGGGCCGGGAATGAGCAGTTCTTC. Its protein product is CASRSRDSGRAGNEQFF.

V gene TRBV6-6 combines with J gene TRBJ2-3, with D tentatively TRBD2 (6 bases). V was pared by 9 bases and J by 0 bases, with 16 bases between. Per germline, CDR1 MNHNY and CDR2 SVGAGI (reference sequence). This CDR3 has 15 residues. The DNA of the CDR3 is TGTGCCAGTTGGCCCCCGGGAGCTAGCACAGATACGCAGTATTTT. It translates to CASWPPGASTDTQYF.

J is TRBJ1-2 and V is TRBV28, with 7 bases fitting TRBD1. Germline values: CDR1 MDHEN, CDR2 SYDVKM. V lost 6 bases, J lost 3 bases, and 13 bases stayed unmatched. This CDR3 spans 16 amino acids. The CDR3 nucleotides are TGTGCCAGCAGCACGGGACAGTGGAGCGGAGACTATGGCTACACCTTC. It encodes CASSTGQWSGDYGYTF.

A single count supports this clone. The J gene is TRBJ2-7, the V gene TRBV30; 8 bases line up with TRBD2. V lost 0 bases and J lost 0; bases outside the gene matches: 10. CDR1 is GTSNPN, CDR2 SVGIG, per germline (reference sequence). CDR3 size: 17 residues. This CDR3 reads CAWSVGNSGISSYEQYF. The CDR3 region has the DNA TGTGCCTGGAGTGTTGGTAATAGCGGGATCAGCTCCTACGAGCAGTACTTC.

The chain is built from TRBV5-4 and TRBJ2-5; D is unresolved. Trimming stripped 0 bases from V and 3 bases from J, with 3 bases between. The CDR3 runs 12 residues. Germline lookup yields CDR1 SGHNT and CDR2 YYREEE (reference sequence). In nucleotides, the CDR3 is TGTGCCAGCAGCTTGGCAGAAGAGACCCAGTACTTC. This encodes CASSLAEETQYF.

The J gene is TRBJ1-2, the V gene TRBV28; D is unclear. CDR3 length equals 12 residues. Germline-derived CDR1 and CDR2 are MDHEN and SYDVKM. V was clipped by 11 bases and J by 7 bases, with 17 bases between them. The CDR3 DNA follows: TGTGCCGGCTCGGTAGGGAGTAGTGGCTACACCTTC. Translating it yields CAGSVGSSGYTF.

The chain carries TRBV5-1 and TRBJ1-2, with TRBD1 identical over 7 bases. This CDR3 spans 11 amino acids. Trimming removed 4 bases from V and 9 bases from J; junction bases left unmatched: 3. The germline V gene encodes CDR1 SGHRS and CDR2 YFSETQ. CDR3 DNA sequence: TGCGCCAGCAGCCCGGGACAGAGCTACACCTTC. Translating it yields CASSPGQSYTF.

V is TRBV2 and J is TRBJ2-5; D gene unclear. Between the trimmed V and J ends, which lost 2 bases and 1 base, there was a span of 5 bases. This CDR3 has 13 amino acids. Germline CDR1 and CDR2: SNHLY and FYNNEI. CDR3 nucleotides: TGTGCCAGCAGTGAATCTCGCCAAGAGACCCAGTACTTC. Translation gives CASSESRQETQYF.